This T cell receptor (beta chain) comes out of a study of T cells in Graves' hyperthyroidism and ophthalmopathy. Study-wide context: At the time of initial diagnosis and before any treatment, peripheral blood was collected.

V was trimmed by 1 base and J by 1 base, leaving 8 bases between them. Looked up from germline, CDR1 is MGHRA and CDR2 is YSYEKL. The CDR3 contains 14 residues. The source material, RNA transcripts, was used to amplify TCR beta CDR3 regions. RT-PCR in the first round (using the HTBI primer set) targeted the TCR CDR3. Each CDR3 protein gets one entry after TCRdb re-called the multiplex PCR reads with MiXCR. This table has 600,000 to 650,000 distinct CDR3 sequences, about 16% appearing once. This TCR was recovered from a woman aged 30 to 39 with Graves' hyperthyroidism. The specimen sequenced was blood. The chain combines TRBV4-1 with TRBJ2-7; D gene uncertain. This CDR3 reads CASSQVHASYEQYF. The CDR3 DNA sequence: TGCGCCAGCAGCCAAGTCCACGCATCCTACGAGCAGTACTTC.